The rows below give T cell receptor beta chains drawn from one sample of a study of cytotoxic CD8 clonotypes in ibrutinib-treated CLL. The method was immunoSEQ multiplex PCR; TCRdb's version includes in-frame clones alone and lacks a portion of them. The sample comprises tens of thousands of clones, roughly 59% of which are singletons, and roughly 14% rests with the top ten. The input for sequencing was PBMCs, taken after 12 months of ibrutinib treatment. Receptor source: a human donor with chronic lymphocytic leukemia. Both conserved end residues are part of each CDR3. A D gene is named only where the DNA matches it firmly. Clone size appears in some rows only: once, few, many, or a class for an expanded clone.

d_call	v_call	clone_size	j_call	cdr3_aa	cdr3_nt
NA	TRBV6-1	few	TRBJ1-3	CASSRTGSSGNTIYF	TGTGCCAGCAGTCGGACGGGGTCCTCTGGAAACACCATATATTTT
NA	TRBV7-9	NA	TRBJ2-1	CASSLARLIQNGQFF	TGTGCCAGCAGCTTAGCTCGTCTGATCCAAAACGGGCAGTTCTTC
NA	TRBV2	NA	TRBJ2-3	CASSAAISDTQYF	TGTGCCAGCAGTGCCGCCATTTCGGATACGCAGTATTTT
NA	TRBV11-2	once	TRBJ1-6	CASSSTGTTNSPLHF	TGTGCCAGCAGCTCTACCGGGACAACAAATTCACCCCTCCACTTT
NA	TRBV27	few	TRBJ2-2	CASSFMGATGELFF	TGTGCCAGCAGTTTTATGGGGGCCACCGGGGAGCTGTTTTTT
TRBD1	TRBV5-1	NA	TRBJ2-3	CASKVTGAGTDTQYF	TGCGCCAGCAAAGTTACAGGGGCCGGCACAGATACGCAGTATTTT
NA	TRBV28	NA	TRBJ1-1	CASTGRGGNTEAFF	TGTGCCAGCACTGGGAGGGGGGGGAACACTGAAGCTTTCTTT
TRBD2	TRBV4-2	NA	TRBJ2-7	CASSQSQWGGEQYF	TGTGCCAGCAGCCAAAGCCAGTGGGGAGGGGAGCAGTACTTC
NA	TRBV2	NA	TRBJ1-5	CASRGDPHISSNQPQHF	TGTGCCAGCAGGGGAGACCCACACATTTCTAGCAATCAGCCCCAGCATTTT
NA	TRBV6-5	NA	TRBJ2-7	CASSFDRMVEQYF	TGTGCCAGCAGTTTCGACAGGATGGTCGAGCAGTACTTC
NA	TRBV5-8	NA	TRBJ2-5	CASSRVLRGQETQYF	TGTGCCAGCAGCCGGGTTTTGCGGGGCCAAGAGACCCAGTACTTC
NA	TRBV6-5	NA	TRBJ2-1	CASSLPGEQFF	TGTGCCAGCAGTCTCCCGGGAGAGCAGTTCTTC
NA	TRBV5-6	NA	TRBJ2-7	CASSAPGSSYEQYF	TGTGCCAGCAGCGCGCCGGGAAGCTCCTACGAGCAGTACTTC
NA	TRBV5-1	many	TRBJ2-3	CASSPSTRASTDTQYF	TGCGCCAGCAGCCCATCGACTAGAGCTAGCACAGATACGCAGTATTTT
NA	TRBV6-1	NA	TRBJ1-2	CASSEAGFYGYTF	TGTGCCAGCAGTGAAGCGGGGTTCTATGGCTACACCTTC
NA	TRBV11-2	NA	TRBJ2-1	CASSLERQVGEQFF	TGTGCCAGCAGCTTAGAAAGACAGGTTGGAGAGCAGTTCTTC
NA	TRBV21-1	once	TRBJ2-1	CASSKEPPSSYNEQFF	TGTGCCAGCAGCAAAGAGCCACCTAGTTCCTACAATGAGCAGTTCTTC
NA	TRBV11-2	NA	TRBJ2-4	CASSLEAWGDIQYF	TGTGCCAGCAGCTTAGAGGCGTGGGGGGACATTCAGTACTTC
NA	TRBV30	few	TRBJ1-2	CAWSVGYDYTF	TGTGCCTGGAGTGTCGGTTACGACTACACCTTC
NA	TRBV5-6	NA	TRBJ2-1	CASSYDVRGSYNEQFF	TGTGCCAGCAGCTATGACGTTAGGGGCTCCTACAATGAGCAGTTCTTC
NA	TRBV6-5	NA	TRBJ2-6	CASSFSGAGANVLTF	TGTGCCAGCAGTTTCTCAGGGGCTGGGGCCAACGTCCTGACTTTC
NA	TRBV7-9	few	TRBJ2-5	CASRGGAAQYF	TGTGCCAGCAGGGGGGGCGCGGCCCAGTACTTC
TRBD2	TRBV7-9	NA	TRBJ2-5	CASSLARTSGGIAEETQYF	TGTGCCAGCAGCTTAGCCCGGACTAGCGGGGGGATCGCAGAAGAGACCCAGTACTTC
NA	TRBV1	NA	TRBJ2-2	CTSLPGAHTGELFF	TGCACCAGCCTGCCGGGGGCCCACACCGGGGAGCTGTTTTTT
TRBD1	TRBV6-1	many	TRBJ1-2	CASSIREGGGYGYTF	TGTGCCAGTTCAATAAGGGAAGGGGGCGGCTATGGCTACACCTTC
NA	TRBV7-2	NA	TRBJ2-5	CASSLTRVGETQYF	TGTGCCAGCAGCCTGACCCGGGTGGGTGAGACCCAGTACTTC
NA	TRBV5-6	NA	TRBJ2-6	CASSRTSISGANVLTF	TGTGCCAGCAGCCGAACTAGTATCTCTGGGGCCAACGTCCTGACTTTC
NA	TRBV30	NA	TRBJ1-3	CAWGGVSGNTIYF	TGTGCCTGGGGAGGCGTCTCTGGAAACACCATATATTTT
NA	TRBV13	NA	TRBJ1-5	CASSLMNQPQHF	TGTGCCAGCAGCTTAATGAATCAGCCCCAGCATTTT